The 12 T cell receptor beta chains below were found in one sample sequenced in a study of T-cell reconstitution after alpha-beta-depleted transplantation in children. Preparation of the TCRbeta library involved a method that used unique molecular identifiers. TCRdb passed the PCR reads through MiXCR, listing each CDR3 protein once. The data show about 400,000 distinct CDR3 sequences, 15% to 20% seen once. The sample consisted of PBMCs, mostly from graft donor cells, taken 360 days after TCRalphabeta/CD19-depleted stem cell transplant. The receptors originated from a boy younger than two who had a stem cell transplant for Wiskott-Aldrich syndrome, so the T cells may come from the graft donor.

This clonotype was counted at least ten times. The chain is built from TRBV7-9 and TRBJ2-5; TRBD1 is a possible D gene (5 bases). This CDR3 contains 14 residues. V was shortened by 2 bases and J by 0 bases, with 7 bases between the two germline ends. The germline V gene has CDR1 SEHNR and CDR2 FQNEAQ (reference sequence). The CDR3 loop is CASSLRTNQETQYF. Written as DNA, the CDR3 is TGTGCCAGCAGCTTACGGACAAACCAAGAGACCCAGTACTTC.

The chain uses TRBV4-3 and TRBJ2-2; TRBD1 or TRBD2 may be the D gene (5 bases each). Trimming stripped 5 bases from V and 6 bases from J, with 19 bases between. This CDR3 spans 16 amino acids. CDR1 LGHNA and CDR2 YSLEER come from the germline V gene. CDR3 region: CASSSRITGGAGELFF. The CDR3 nucleotides read TGCGCCAGCAGCTCCCGAATTACTGGGGGAGCCGGGGAGCTGTTTTTT.

This clonotype was seen a few times. This chain joins TRBV7-6 and TRBJ1-6; D remains unclear. CDR1 is SGHVS, CDR2 FNYEAQ, per germline. The CDR3 consists of 14 residues. V was shortened by 6 bases and J by 9 bases, with 15 bases between the two germline ends. In DNA form, the CDR3 reads TGTGCCAGCAGGAAGGGTGATATATTTTCACCCCTCCACTTT. Protein sequence: CASRKGDIFSPLHF.

The chain uses TRBV3-1 and TRBJ2-7; TRBD1 might be the D (6 bases). Germline V gene lookup returns CDR1 LGHDT and CDR2 YNNKEL (reference sequence). This CDR3 region has 14 residues. The V end was cut by 6 bases, the J end by 3 bases, with 15 bases between. In nucleotides, the CDR3 is TGTGCCAGCAGTCTGATGACAGGACACTACGAGCAGTACTTC. Encoded protein: CASSLMTGHYEQYF.

The chain has TRBV5-4 and TRBJ1-3; no clear D. The V end was cut by 0 bases, the J end by 0 bases, with 7 bases between. The CDR3 length is 15 residues. Germline CDR1 reads SGHNT; CDR2 reads YYREEE (reference sequence). CDR3 nucleotide sequence: TGTGCCAGCAGCTTGGACCAGTACTCTGGAAACACCATATATTTT. Protein: CASSLDQYSGNTIYF.

This clonotype appeared a few times. The chain links TRBV11-2 to TRBJ2-1; unclear D gene. This CDR3 comprises 12 residues. Germline CDR1 SGHAT, CDR2 FQNNGV. V gave up 5 bases and J gave up 6 bases, with 8 bases separating them. The CDR3 region is CASSPRFNEQFF. CDR3 nucleotides: TGTGCCAGCAGCCCCCGGTTCAATGAGCAGTTCTTC.

This clonotype was seen a handful of times. V gene TRBV25-1 combines with J gene TRBJ2-7; D is ambiguous. CDR1 MGHDK and CDR2 SYGVNS come from the germline V gene. Trimming left V 8 bases short and J 3 bases short, with 11 bases between. This CDR3 region has 12 residues. The CDR3 here is CASSKFGYEQYF. CDR3 sequence (DNA): TGTGCCAGCTCTAAATTCGGCTACGAGCAGTACTTC.

The chain carries TRBV6-1 and TRBJ2-1; TRBD1 aligns across 11 bases. Trimming removed 5 bases from V and 7 bases from J; junction bases left unmatched: 7. Germline CDR1 and CDR2: MNHNS and SASEGT. CDR3 length: 15 residues. This CDR3 reads CASSRSGTGGNEQFF. Here the CDR3 DNA reads TGTGCCAGCAGTCGCTCCGGGACAGGGGGAAATGAGCAGTTCTTC.

The genes are TRBV2 and TRBJ2-4, with D possibly TRBD2 on 5 matching bases. Germline V gene lookup returns CDR1 SNHLY and CDR2 FYNNEI. CDR3 length: 15 residues. V shed 7 bases and J shed 1 base, with 14 bases lying between them. The CDR3 nucleotides read TGTGCCAGCATACCGGGGAAAGGGGCCAAAAACATTCAGTACTTC. Protein product: CASIPGKGAKNIQYF. The full variable domain, with the rest looked up from reference TRBV2 and TRBJ2-4, is EPEVTQTPSHQVTQMGQEVILRCVPISNHLYFYWYRQILGQKVEFLVSFYNNEISEKSEIFDDQFSVERPDGSNFTLKIRSTKLEDSAMYFCASIPGKGAKNIQYFGAGTRLSVL.

This clonotype has only a few counts. The chain couples TRBV6-2 or TRBV6-3 to TRBJ2-1, with TRBD2 matching over 11 bases. V shed 4 bases and J 4 bases; nucleotides not matched to a gene: 6. The CDR3 runs to 16 residues. Germline V gives CDR1 MNHEY, CDR2 SVGEGT. DNA for the CDR3: TGTGCCAGCAGTTTTCTAGCGGGGGGCCCGTACAATGAGCAGTTCTTC. It encodes CASSFLAGGPYNEQFF.

The gene calls are TRBV12-3 or TRBV12-4 and TRBJ2-1, with unresolved D. The CDR3 spans 12 residues. V gave up 3 bases and J gave up 6 bases, with 6 bases separating them. As DNA, the CDR3 is TGTGCCAGCAGTTTTTGGTCCAATGAGCAGTTCTTC. This codes for CASSFWSNEQFF.

In this sample, this clonotype turned up many times. The V gene is TRBV5-1, the J gene TRBJ2-2, with D unresolved. The CDR3 extends over 13 amino acids. From germline, CDR1 is SGHRS and CDR2 YFSETQ. The germline V and J ends were trimmed by 4 bases and 7 bases, with 11 bases remaining between them. The DNA of the CDR3 is TGCGCCAGCAGCCCCAAGCTTGGCGGGGAGCTGTTTTTT. Its protein product is CASSPKLGGELFF.